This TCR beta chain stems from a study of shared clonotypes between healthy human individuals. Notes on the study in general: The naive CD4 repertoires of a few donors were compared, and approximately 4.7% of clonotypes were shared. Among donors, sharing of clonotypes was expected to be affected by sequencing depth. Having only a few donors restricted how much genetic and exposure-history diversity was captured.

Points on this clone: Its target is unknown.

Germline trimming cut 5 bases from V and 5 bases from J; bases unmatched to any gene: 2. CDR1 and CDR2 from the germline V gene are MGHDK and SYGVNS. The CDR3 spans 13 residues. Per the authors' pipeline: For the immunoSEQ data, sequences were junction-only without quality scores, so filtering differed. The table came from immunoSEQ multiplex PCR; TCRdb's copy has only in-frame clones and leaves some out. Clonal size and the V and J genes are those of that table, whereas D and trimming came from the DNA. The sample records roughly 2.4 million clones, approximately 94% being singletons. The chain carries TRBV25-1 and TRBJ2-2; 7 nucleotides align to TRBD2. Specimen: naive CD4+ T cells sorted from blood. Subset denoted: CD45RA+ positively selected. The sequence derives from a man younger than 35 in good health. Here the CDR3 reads CASSWGGTGELFF. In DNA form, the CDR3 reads TGTGCCAGCAGTTGGGGAGGGACCGGGGAGCTGTTTTTT.